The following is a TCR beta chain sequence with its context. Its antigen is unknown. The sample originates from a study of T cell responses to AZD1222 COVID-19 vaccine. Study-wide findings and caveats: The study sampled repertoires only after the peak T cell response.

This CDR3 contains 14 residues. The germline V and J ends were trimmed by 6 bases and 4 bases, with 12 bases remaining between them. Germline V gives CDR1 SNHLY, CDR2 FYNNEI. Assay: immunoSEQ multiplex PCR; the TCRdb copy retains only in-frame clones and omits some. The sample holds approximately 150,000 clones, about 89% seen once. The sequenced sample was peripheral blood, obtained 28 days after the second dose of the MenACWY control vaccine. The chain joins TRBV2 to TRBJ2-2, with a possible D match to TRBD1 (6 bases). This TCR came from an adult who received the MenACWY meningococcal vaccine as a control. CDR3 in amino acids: CASSEQGGTGELFF. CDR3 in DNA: TGTGCCAGCAGCGAACAGGGTGGCACCGGGGAGCTGTTTTTT.